This T cell receptor (beta chain) was profiled in a study of breast tumors, draining lymph nodes, adjacent tissues. Study-level findings and limits: Tumor TCR diversity was below lymph nodes but above nontumor tissue.

Breast cancer patients provided tissue from their axillary draining lymph nodes. Germline CDR1 is MNHEY and CDR2 is SMNVEV (reference sequence). V was cut by 6 bases and J by 2 bases, with 13 bases left in between. CDR3 size: 14 residues. TCRdb re-called the multiplex PCR reads through MiXCR, storing one row per CDR3 protein. The sample carries roughly 260,000 distinct CDR3 sequences, around 30% recorded once. This clonotype was counted a few times. The antigen is not known. Sequenced sample: axillary lymph node tissue. The chain couples TRBV27 to TRBJ2-5, with D tentatively TRBD1 or TRBD2 (5 bases each). This TCR was recovered from a female donor with breast cancer. Some clones in this sample may be carry-over from other donors' samples. The CDR3, as DNA: TGTGCCAGCAGCTGGGACGGACGGCAAGAGACCCAGTACTTC. It translates to CASSWDGRQETQYF.